The clone carrying this T cell receptor (beta chain) was seen a few times. Its antigen is not identified. This CDR3 contains 15 residues. Germline-derived CDR1 and CDR2 are LGHDT and YNNKEL (reference sequence). Trimming removed 1 base from V and 2 bases from J, with 9 bases in between. The sample is drawn from a study of T cell repertoires in cytomegalovirus infection. The wider study: Public TCR beta signatures were indicative of both CMV infection and a matching HLA type.

In TCRdb, the reads were re-called with MiXCR into one record per CDR3 protein. Among about 180,000 distinct CDR3 sequences listed, roughly 14% were seen once. Study-wide points: HLA-C-restricted TCR beta clonotypes specific for CMV led the ex vivo response. Based on cumulative public TCR beta family frequency, carriers of CMV plus the relevant HLA were identified.

The rearrangement links TRBV3-1 to TRBJ1-5, with a possible D match to TRBD1 (6 bases). Source material: PBMCs. The receptor's source is a human donor in good health (CMV status not recorded). Some clones in this sample may be carry-over from other donors' samples. The CDR3 region has the DNA TGTGCCAGCAGCCAAGGGGGGGCCCGCAATCAGCCCCAGCATTTT. The encoded protein is CASSQGGARNQPQHF.